Sequencing of this T cell receptor (beta chain) was carried out in a study of post-analysis software for immune sequencing data. Study-wide background: Patients had relapsing-remitting, secondary progressive or progressive-relapsing multiple sclerosis; some lacked subtype.

Study-wide results and caveats: Significantly lower normalized Chao1 diversity was seen in multiple sclerosis patients than in controls. Analysis by F measure revealed that same-batch samples clustered strongly together. There were roughly 5 TRBV segments more frequent in patients than controls, and TRBV5-6, TRBV5-1 and TRBV20-1 were among them.

Unique molecular identifiers featured in each of the TCR beta cDNA libraries. T cells numbering about 0.85 to 10 million gave rise to roughly 0.5 million cDNA molecules. TCRdb re-called the PCR reads through MiXCR, storing one row per CDR3 protein. The data contain approximately 260,000 distinct CDR3 sequences, 35% to 45% of them seen just once; the ten biggest clones take up 4% to 6%. After removal of 8 bases from V and 7 bases from J, the junction contained 11 bases not matched to a gene. Germline loops: CDR1 LNHNV, CDR2 YYDKDF (reference sequence). This CDR3 has 13 amino acids. On this clonotype itself: No antigen is known for it. This sequence may be a read error, since a much larger clone differs from it by one base.

The chain couples TRBV15 to TRBJ2-7, with 7 bases lining up with TRBD2. The sequencing input was blood. This clonotype was obtained from a girl between 5 and 17 years old with multiple sclerosis. The CDR3 coding sequence is TGTGCCACCCAAGGACTAGTCGAGAATGAGCAGTACTTC. Protein: CATQGLVENEQYF.